Each of the 19 T cell receptor beta chains below was sequenced from the same sample in a study of blood T cell repertoires in COVID-19. The data were produced by immunoSEQ multiplex PCR, yet TCRdb's version contains in-frame clones alone and is incomplete. The sample holds just under 50,000 clones, 86% seen once. The sample was peripheral blood. These receptors came from a human donor in a cohort sampled during active COVID-19.

This clone was counted a few times. This chain connects TRBV6-1 to TRBJ2-2; possibly TRBD1 for D (5 bases). CDR1 and CDR2 (germline): MNHNS, SASEGT. Deletions cut 3 bases from V and 6 bases from J, with 17 bases between. This CDR3 contains 16 residues. CDR3 nucleotides: TGTGCCAGCAGTGAGAACCGCAGGGTGTATGCCGGGGAGCTGTTTTTT. As protein: CASSENRRVYAGELFF.

The rearrangement uses TRBV5-6 and TRBJ2-1; D is possibly TRBD1 (6 bases). The germline CDR1 and CDR2 sequences are SGHDT and YYEEEE. CDR3 length equals 15 residues. V was shortened by 4 bases and J by 3 bases, with 14 bases between the two germline ends. As DNA, the CDR3 is TGTGCCAGCAGCCGAGGACAGCGCTACTACAATGAGCAGTTCTTC. Amino acids: CASSRGQRYYNEQFF.

The chain combines TRBV7-6 with TRBJ2-1, with 16 bases matching TRBD2. This CDR3 has 20 residues. Looked up from germline, CDR1 is SGHVS and CDR2 is FNYEAQ. Trimming took 6 bases from V and 4 from J; bases not matched to a gene: 15. CDR3 amino acids: CASRQTDPGLAGGPYNEQFF. The CDR3 nucleotides read TGTGCCAGCAGACAAACCGACCCGGGACTAGCGGGAGGGCCATACAATGAGCAGTTCTTC.

The genes are TRBV10-3 and TRBJ2-2, with 10 nucleotides matching TRBD2. The ends lost 2 bases at V and 4 bases at J; junction bases unmatched: 13. This CDR3 region has 19 residues. Germline assignment: CDR1 ENHRY and CDR2 SYGVKD. The CDR3 loop reads CAISEPRGTSERGTGELFF. CDR3 DNA sequence: TGTGCCATCAGTGAGCCGCGGGGGACTAGCGAACGAGGCACCGGGGAGCTGTTTTTT.

The V call is TRBV28, the J call TRBJ1-1; possibly TRBD1 for D (6 bases). The germline V gene has CDR1 MDHEN and CDR2 SYDVKM. V was cut by 6 bases and J by 5 bases, with 13 bases left in between. CDR3 size: 13 residues. For the CDR3, the DNA is TGTGCCAGCAGAGCTACAGGGTATACTGAAGCTTTCTTT. It specifies CASRATGYTEAFF.

The chain recombines TRBV15 with TRBJ1-2, with a weak D call TRBD1 (5 bases). Trimming stripped 0 bases from V and 4 bases from J, with 33 bases between. From germline, CDR1 is LNHNV and CDR2 YYDKDF (reference sequence). There are 22 residues in the CDR3. The CDR3 DNA reads TGTGCCACCAGCAGAGATCCCGACACCGCAGGGCCCCCTCCCCCCCGAGGCTATGGCTACACCTTC. Its protein is CATSRDPDTAGPPPPRGYGYTF.

The chain uses TRBV3-1 (or the pseudogene TRBV3-2) and TRBJ2-3, with D uncertain. V was clipped by 5 bases and J by 7 bases, with 13 bases between them. Looked up from germline, CDR1 is LGHDT and CDR2 is YNNKEL (reference sequence). The CDR3 is made up of 13 amino acids. The CDR3 region has the DNA TGTGCCAGCAGCTTCCAGTCACCATATACGCAGTATTTT. It is translated as CASSFQSPYTQYF.

This rearrangement joins TRBV3-1 (or the pseudogene TRBV3-2) to TRBJ2-2, with 9 nucleotides matching TRBD2. Germline V CDR1 and CDR2: LGHDT, YNNKEL (reference sequence). This CDR3 has 17 amino acids. V shed 3 bases and J 0 bases; nucleotides not matched to a gene: 5. The CDR3 bases are TGTGCCAGCAGCCACGCCGGACTAGCGCCGAACACCGGGGAGCTGTTTTTT. Protein sequence: CASSHAGLAPNTGELFF.

The chain employs TRBV5-1 and TRBJ2-1; TRBD1 matches at 7 bases. This CDR3 is 15 amino acids long. The junction had 0 bases not matched to a gene; V was cut back by 0 bases and J by 0 bases. CDR1 and CDR2 from the germline V gene are SGHRS and YFSETQ. In DNA, the CDR3 is TGCGCCAGCAGCTTGGGGACAGGCTCCTACAATGAGCAGTTCTTC. This translates into CASSLGTGSYNEQFF.

The chain has TRBV4-3 and TRBJ1-4, with D possibly TRBD1 on 5 matching bases. CDR1 and CDR2 (germline): LGHNA, YSLEER. Trimming removed 8 bases at V and 0 bases at J, with 16 bases between. The CDR3 runs to 16 residues. The CDR3 DNA reads TGCGCCAGCTCGGACACATATTTTACAACTAATGAAAAACTGTTTTTT. It yields the protein CASSDTYFTTNEKLFF.

The gene calls are TRBV25-1 and TRBJ1-4; D uncertain. CDR1 and CDR2 from the germline V gene are MGHDK and SYGVNS. CDR3 length: 16 amino acids. Trimming took 4 bases from V and 2 from J, leaving 14 bases between them. The CDR3 nucleotides read TGTGCCAGCAGTGCCCCGCGGCCCCCGACTAATGAAAAACTGTTTTTT. Amino acids: CASSAPRPPTNEKLFF.

The chain combines TRBV5-1 with TRBJ2-7, with 9 nucleotides matching TRBD1. The trim removed 4 bases at V and 4 bases at J, leaving 15 bases unmatched. CDR1 SGHRS and CDR2 YFSETQ come from the germline V gene. The CDR3 covers 17 residues. The CDR3: CASSLRTGVELSYEQYF. The CDR3 DNA reads TGCGCCAGCAGCCTCCGGACAGGGGTTGAACTTAGTTACGAGCAGTACTTC.

This clone was counted only a few times. The chain combines TRBV5-1 with TRBJ1-1; TRBD1 agrees at 8 bases. Germline V gene sequence: CDR1 SGHRS, CDR2 YFSETQ. CDR3 length: 14 amino acids. The V segment lost 4 bases and the J segment 5 bases; nucleotides outside the gene matches: 7. CDR3 region: CASSTGQGVTEAFF. In nucleotides, the CDR3 is TGCGCCAGCAGCACCGGACAGGGAGTGACTGAAGCTTTCTTT.

The chain is built from TRBV11-2 and TRBJ2-7; 9 bases match TRBD1. Germline lookup yields CDR1 SGHAT and CDR2 FQNNGV. The CDR3 loop spans 13 amino acids. V lost 6 bases and J lost 4; bases outside the gene matches: 4. The CDR3 sequence is CASSRQGVYEQYF. CDR3 bases: TGTGCCAGCAGTCGACAGGGGGTGTACGAGCAGTACTTC.

This chain joins TRBV7-9 and TRBJ2-3, with a weak D call TRBD2 (6 bases). This CDR3 contains 14 residues. Trimming pared 1 base from V and 1 base from J, leaving 6 bases between. In germline, CDR1 is SEHNR, CDR2 FQNEAQ (reference sequence). The DNA for the CDR3 is TGTGCCAGCAGCTTAGGGAGGGGCACAGATACGCAGTATTTT. It translates to CASSLGRGTDTQYF.

The rearrangement links TRBV3-1 (or the pseudogene TRBV3-2) to TRBJ2-1; 7 bases map to TRBD2. The germline V gene has CDR1 LGHDT and CDR2 YNNKEL (reference sequence). Trimming removed 3 bases from V and 2 bases from J; junction bases left unmatched: 4. The CDR3 runs to 15 residues. CDR3 amino acids: CASSQGGSAYNEQFF. CDR3 nucleotides: TGTGCCAGCAGCCAGGGGGGGAGCGCCTACAATGAGCAGTTCTTC.

The V and J genes are TRBV2 and TRBJ2-7, with D possibly matching TRBD1 (5 bases). Germline V gives CDR1 SNHLY, CDR2 FYNNEI. The CDR3 totals 14 residues. V dropped 5 bases and J dropped 0 bases, with 11 bases sitting between them. The CDR3 spells CASSSRDSSYEQYF. Here the CDR3 DNA reads TGTGCCAGCAGTTCACGAGACAGCTCCTACGAGCAGTACTTC.

The chain joins TRBV11-2 to TRBJ1-4; 9 bases line up with TRBD1. CDR1 and CDR2 from the germline V gene are SGHAT and FQNNGV. V lost 5 bases, J lost 8 bases, and 6 bases stayed unmatched. The CDR3 is made up of 14 amino acids. CDR3: CASSLGQGLEKLFF. In DNA form, the CDR3 reads TGTGCCAGCAGCCTTGGACAGGGGCTAGAAAAACTGTTTTTT.

This clone was seen just once. This chain uses TRBV5-8 with TRBJ2-5; 9 bases map to TRBD1. V gave up 4 bases and J gave up 1 base; unmatched junction bases: 5. The length of the CDR3 is 15 residues. From germline, CDR1 is SGHTS and CDR2 YDEGEE. CDR3 coding DNA: TGTGCCAGCAGCCACCGGGACAGGGCCCAAGAGACCCAGTACTTC. It codes for CASSHRDRAQETQYF.